This T cell receptor (beta chain) was retrieved from a study of OX40 agonist ivuxolimab in advanced cancers. General notes on the study: The costimulatory receptor OX40 (CD134) was targeted by ivuxolimab, a fully human IgG2 agonistic monoclonal antibody. Partial responses occurred in three dose-escalation patients: two with cutaneous melanoma and one with hepatocellular carcinoma. Prior anti-PD-1, anti-PD-L1 or anti-CTLA-4 therapy was permitted, and 30% to 45% of dose-escalation patients had received checkpoint inhibitors. In the dose-escalation cohort, 70% to 85% of patients were male, and the mean age was roughly 60 years, with a range of 23 to 79. Of the roughly 52 dose-escalation patients, hepatocellular carcinoma was present in about 20, melanoma in around 15, renal cell carcinoma in 9 and head and neck cancer in 9. The paper reports the monotherapy dose-escalation portion (N of about 51 patients) of the phase I ivuxolimab trial. Intravenous ivuxolimab was administered to patients every 2 weeks at six dose levels: 0.01, 0.1, 0.3, 1.5, 3 and 10 mg/kg. Peripheral TCRbeta sequencing was intended to test whether TCR sequence diversity was altered and clonal T-cell expansion was caused by ivuxolimab.

Comments on this clone: Its specific antigen is unknown. Per-nucleotide qualities are absent, and no much larger clonotype sits a single base away.

For sequencing of the TCRbeta CDR3 region, genomic DNA was extracted from the sorted cells. The immunoSEQ Assay was used to sequence the TCRbeta CDR3 regions. TCRdb limited this immuneACCESS table to in-frame rearrangements with V and J called. A share of clones is missing; checked studies link under half to unresolved V genes, and the rest is unexplained. Across this sample there are 90,000 to 150,000 clones, with around 89% seen only once. The ten largest clones capture around 0.55% of the sample. From the cysteine up to the phenylalanine, the CDR3 has a length of 14 residues. Of the read, only the CDR3 DNA is kept; its 42 bases are in frame from base 1. Sequences LNHDA (CDR1) and SQIVND (CDR2) are obtained from the germline V gene (reference sequence). The germline V and J ends show losses of 6 bases and 0 bases respectively, and no gene match explains 0 bases of the junction. Patients with a history of autoimmune disease or receiving systemic immunosuppression were excluded from the trial. In every dose cohort, peripheral blood was drawn for TCR sequencing at baseline, cycle 4 day 1, and cycle 7 day 1. The samples were drawn from a first-in-human, open-label, multicenter phase I dose-escalation trial of ivuxolimab. Adults with locally advanced or metastatic head and neck squamous cell, hepatocellular, melanoma or renal cell carcinoma were enrolled in the trial. Before TCR sequencing, CD4+ T cells and CD8+ T cells were sorted from peripheral blood as separate populations.

Results the study describes overall, beyond this receptor: At doses of 0.1 to 3.0 mg/kg, clonal expansion of both CD4+ and CD8+ blood T cells was observed from baseline to week 6. After ivuxolimab, more expanded clones were found on average in CD8+ T cells than in CD4+ T cells. Low levels of normalized T-cell clonal expansion were also shown by some nonresponding patients. In the 0.1-3.0 mg/kg groups, partial responders had among the lowest normalized peripheral clonal expansion, particularly in CD8+ T cells. The antigen specificity of the peripheral T cells that underwent clonal expansion was not determined.

The specimen was CD4+ or CD8+ T cells sorted from blood, collected in a trial of the OX40 agonist ivuxolimab. The receptor comes from an adult with an advanced solid tumor such as melanoma, head and neck, liver or kidney cancer. In this chain, TRBV19 is recombined with TRBJ1-3; 9 central nucleotides agree with TRBD1. The CDR3 protein sequence reads: CASRTGGSGNTIYF. At the DNA level, the sequence is TGTGCCAGTAGGACAGGGGGCTCTGGAAACACCATATATTTT.